This T cell receptor beta chain was captured by sequencing in a study of blood T cell repertoires in COVID-19. J lost 15 bases, V lost 4 bases, and 8 bases had no gene match. Germline CDR1 is SGHDN and CDR2 is FVKESK. The CDR3 contains 12 residues. Here immunoSEQ multiplex PCR was the method, and the copy in TCRdb shows in-frame clones only, minus some. The sample holds 150,000 or so clones, approximately 80% seen once. This receptor was obtained from a human donor in a cohort sampled during active COVID-19. The V gene is TRBV14, the J gene TRBJ2-1; 8 bases fit TRBD1. The sequenced sample consisted of peripheral blood. The CDR3 protein is CASSLGQARAFF. CDR3 in DNA: TGTGCCAGCAGCCTGGGACAGGCGCGCGCGTTCTTC.